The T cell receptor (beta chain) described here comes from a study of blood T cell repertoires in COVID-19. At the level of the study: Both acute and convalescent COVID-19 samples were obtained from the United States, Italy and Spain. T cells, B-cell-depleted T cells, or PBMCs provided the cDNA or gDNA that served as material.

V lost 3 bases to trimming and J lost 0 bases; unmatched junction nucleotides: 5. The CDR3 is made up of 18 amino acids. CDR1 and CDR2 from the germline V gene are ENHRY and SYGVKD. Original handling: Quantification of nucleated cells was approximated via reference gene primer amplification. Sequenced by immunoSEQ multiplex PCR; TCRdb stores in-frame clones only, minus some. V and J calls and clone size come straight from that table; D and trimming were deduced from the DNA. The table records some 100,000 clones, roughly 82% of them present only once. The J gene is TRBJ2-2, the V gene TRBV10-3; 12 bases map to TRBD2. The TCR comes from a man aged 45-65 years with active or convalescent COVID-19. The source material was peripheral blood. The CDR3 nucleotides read TGTGCCATCAGTGATATTACTAGCGGGGGGACGAACACCGGGGAGCTGTTTTTT. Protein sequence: CAISDITSGGTNTGELFF.